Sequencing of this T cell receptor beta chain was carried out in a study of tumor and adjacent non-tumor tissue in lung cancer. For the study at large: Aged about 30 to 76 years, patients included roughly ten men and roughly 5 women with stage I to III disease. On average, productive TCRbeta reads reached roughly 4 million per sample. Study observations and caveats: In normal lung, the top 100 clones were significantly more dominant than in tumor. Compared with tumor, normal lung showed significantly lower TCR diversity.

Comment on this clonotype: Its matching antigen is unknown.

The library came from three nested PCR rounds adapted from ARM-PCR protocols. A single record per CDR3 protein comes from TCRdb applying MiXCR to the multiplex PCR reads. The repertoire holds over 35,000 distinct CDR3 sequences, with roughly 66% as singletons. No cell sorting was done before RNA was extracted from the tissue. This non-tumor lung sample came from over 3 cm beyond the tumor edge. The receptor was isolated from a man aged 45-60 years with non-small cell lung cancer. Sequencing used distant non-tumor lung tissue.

DNA of the CDR3: TGCAGTGCTAGGGCTGATCAAGACCAGCCCCAGCATTTT. Its protein product is CSARADQDQPQHF. The V call is TRBV20-1, the J call TRBJ1-5; no firm D call. In germline, CDR1 is DFQATT, CDR2 SNEGSKA (reference sequence). This CDR3 region has 13 residues. V was shortened by 3 bases and J by 7 bases, with 13 bases between the two germline ends.